The 6 T cell receptor beta chains below were found in one sample sequenced in a study of CD8 T cells in ankylosing spondylitis. TCRdb analysed the 5' RACE reads with MiXCR anew, one entry per CDR3 protein. The sample has 750,000 to 850,000 distinct CDR3 sequences; roughly 10% are singletons. These receptors' targets are unknown. Broader study findings: Fewer than 10 highly homologous variants made up a TCR beta motif that seemed to typify ankylosing spondylitis blood.

Sequences were obtained from blood, either unsorted or a sorted T cell fraction (not recorded which). The receptor set was obtained from a male donor with ankylosing spondylitis.

The chain uses TRBV20-1 and TRBJ1-2, with 9 bases matching TRBD1. Looked up from germline, CDR1 is DFQATT and CDR2 is SNEGSKA (reference sequence). Unmatched junction bases numbered 9, after V lost 5 bases and J lost 8 bases. The CDR3 is 13 residues long. In nucleotides, the CDR3 is TGCAGTGCTCTCCTTACAGGGGGCGGAGGCTACACCTTC. This codes for CSALLTGGGGYTF.

The chain has TRBV5-1 and TRBJ1-4; a possible D gene is TRBD1 (6 bases). Trimming stripped 2 bases from V and 2 bases from J, with 13 bases between. This CDR3 is built from 16 residues. CDR1 SGHRS and CDR2 YFSETQ come from the germline V gene. In nucleotides, the CDR3 is TGCGCCAGCAGCTTATTCCAGGGGTCGACTAATGAAAAACTGTTTTTT. Its protein product is CASSLFQGSTNEKLFF.

This clonotype was seen at least ten times. The rearrangement uses TRBV5-1 and TRBJ1-6; no clear D. The CDR3 runs to 13 residues. V was clipped by 0 bases and J by 8 bases, with 6 bases between them. Germline CDR1 SGHRS, CDR2 YFSETQ. CDR3 region: CASSLEAHSPLHF. CDR3 nucleotide sequence: TGCGCCAGCAGCTTGGAGGCCCATTCACCCCTCCACTTT.

This clonotype was detected ten times or more. The chain recombines TRBV12-3 or TRBV12-4 with TRBJ2-1; 8 nucleotides match TRBD1. This CDR3 contains 15 residues. Unmatched junction bases numbered 11, after V lost 8 bases and J lost 5 bases. DNA of the CDR3: TGTGCCAGCGGACAGGGACAGCCCCCCAACAATGAGCAGTTCTTC. Amino acids: CASGQGQPPNNEQFF.

The chain combines TRBV7-2 with TRBJ1-2, with D unresolved. Trimming removed 3 bases from V and 3 bases from J, with 11 bases in between. CDR1 SGHTA and CDR2 FQGNSA come from the germline V gene. CDR3 length: 14 residues. The CDR3: CASSLDQIDYGYTF. The CDR3, as DNA: TGTGCCAGCAGCTTGGACCAGATAGACTATGGCTACACCTTC.

The rearrangement links TRBV29-1 to TRBJ2-2; 13 positions agree with TRBD2. This CDR3 spans 16 amino acids. Unmatched junction bases numbered 5, after V lost 7 bases and J lost 0 bases. Germline V lookup: CDR1 SQVTM, CDR2 ANQGSEA. The chain's CDR3 is CSAQGLAGTNTGELFF. CDR3 sequence (DNA): TGCAGCGCCCAGGGACTAGCGGGGACGAACACCGGGGAGCTGTTTTTT.